The present T cell receptor (beta chain) was sequenced within a study of cytomegalovirus exposure and HLA in healthy donors. Study in general: The 120 million or so unique TCR beta sequences, from approximately 170 million T cells, were found by an earlier analysis.

This clone was seen a handful of times. PCR employed 60 Vbeta and 13 Jbeta primers. Study processing details: A later analysis tallied tens of millions of unique TCR beta chains, around 12 million of them shared. The assay was immunoSEQ multiplex PCR, and TCRdb's table has in-frame clones only and misses some. V, J and clone size were drawn from that table, and D and trimming were deduced from the DNA. The sample lists about 190,000 clones, more than 65% occurring once. The sample consisted of PBMCs. The receptor was derived from a man between 35 and 55 years old in good health and CMV-seropositive.

In DNA, the CDR3 is TGCGCCAGCAGCCAAGTATTCCAGGGGGCCAAGAGTGGCTACACCTTC. Protein product: CASSQVFQGAKSGYTF. The chain has TRBV4-1 and TRBJ1-2; 8 bases agree with TRBD1. The J segment lost 7 bases and the V segment lost 1 base, leaving 11 bases of the junction unmatched. The CDR3 loop spans 16 amino acids. CDR1 MGHRA and CDR2 YSYEKL come from the germline V gene.